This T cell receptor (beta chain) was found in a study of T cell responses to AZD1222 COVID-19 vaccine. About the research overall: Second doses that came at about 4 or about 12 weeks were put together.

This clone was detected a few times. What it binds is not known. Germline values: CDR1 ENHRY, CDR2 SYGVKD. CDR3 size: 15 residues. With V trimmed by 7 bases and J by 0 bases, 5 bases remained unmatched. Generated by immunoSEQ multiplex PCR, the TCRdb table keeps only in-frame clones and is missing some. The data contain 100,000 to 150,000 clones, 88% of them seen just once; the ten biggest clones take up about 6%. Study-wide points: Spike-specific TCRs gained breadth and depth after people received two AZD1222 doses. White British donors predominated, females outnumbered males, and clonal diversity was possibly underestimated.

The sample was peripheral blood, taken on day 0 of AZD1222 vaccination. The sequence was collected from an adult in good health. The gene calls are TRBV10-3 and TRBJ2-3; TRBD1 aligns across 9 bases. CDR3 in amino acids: CAITTGQGSTDTQYF. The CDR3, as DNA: TGTGCCATCACTACGGGACAGGGAAGCACAGATACGCAGTATTTT.